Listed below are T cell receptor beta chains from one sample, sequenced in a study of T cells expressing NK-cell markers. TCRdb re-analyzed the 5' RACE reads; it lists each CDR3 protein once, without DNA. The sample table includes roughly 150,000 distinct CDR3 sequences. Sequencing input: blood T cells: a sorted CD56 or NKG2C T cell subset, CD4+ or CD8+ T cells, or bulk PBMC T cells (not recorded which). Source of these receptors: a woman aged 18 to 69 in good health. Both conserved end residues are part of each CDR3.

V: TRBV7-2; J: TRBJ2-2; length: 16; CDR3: CASSLYGVENTGELFF
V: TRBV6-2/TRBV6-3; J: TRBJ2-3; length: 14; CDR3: CASRRQGSTDTQYF
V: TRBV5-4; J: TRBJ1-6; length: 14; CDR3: CASSIRQGRSPLHF
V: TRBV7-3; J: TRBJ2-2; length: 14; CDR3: CASSEGQNTGELFF
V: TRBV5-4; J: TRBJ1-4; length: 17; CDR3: CASSRRAGGSTNEKLFF
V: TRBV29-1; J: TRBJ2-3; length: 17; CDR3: CSVDEGLAGVGTDTQYF
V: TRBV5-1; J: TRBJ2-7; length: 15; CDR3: CASSSRLAGAYEQYF
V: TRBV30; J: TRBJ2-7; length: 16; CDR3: CAWSPSGLPLSYEQYF
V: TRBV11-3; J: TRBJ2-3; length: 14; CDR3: CASSLGHLTDTQYF
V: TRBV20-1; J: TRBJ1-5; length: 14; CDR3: CSASDQGARGPQHF
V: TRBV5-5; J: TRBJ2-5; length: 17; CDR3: CASSLRASGSTGETQYF
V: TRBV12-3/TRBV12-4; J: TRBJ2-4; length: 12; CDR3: CASSFQKNIQYF
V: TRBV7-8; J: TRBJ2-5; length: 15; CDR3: CASSLAVVGGETQYF
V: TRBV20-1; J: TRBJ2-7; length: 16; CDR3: CSASPTAGGAPYEQYF
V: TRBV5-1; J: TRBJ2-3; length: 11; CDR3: CASSSSAKQYF
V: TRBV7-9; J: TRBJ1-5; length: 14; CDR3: CASSLGTDNQPQHF
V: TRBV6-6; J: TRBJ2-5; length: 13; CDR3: CASSLALQETQYF
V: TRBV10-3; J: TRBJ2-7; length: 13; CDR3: CAISESDAGEQYF
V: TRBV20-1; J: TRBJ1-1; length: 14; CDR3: CSARDPGMNTEAFF
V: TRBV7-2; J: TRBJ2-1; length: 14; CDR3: CASGEPSGYSEQFF
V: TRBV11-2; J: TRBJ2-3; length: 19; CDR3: CASSLDLLAGGGRRDTQYF
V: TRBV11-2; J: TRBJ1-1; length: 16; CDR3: CASSLRSTKRDTEAFF
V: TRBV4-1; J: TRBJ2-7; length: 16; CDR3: CASSPREGLADYEQYF
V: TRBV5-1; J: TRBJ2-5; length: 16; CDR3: CASSLGGRAGGETQYF
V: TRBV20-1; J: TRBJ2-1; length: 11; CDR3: CSAPLTNEQFF
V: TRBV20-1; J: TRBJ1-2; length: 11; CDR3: CSAKDGYGYTF
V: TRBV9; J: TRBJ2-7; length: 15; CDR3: CASSVEGRGNDEQYF
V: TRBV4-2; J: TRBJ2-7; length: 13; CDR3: CASTRTGGGEQYF
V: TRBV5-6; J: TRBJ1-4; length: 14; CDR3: CASSLAGQNEKLFF
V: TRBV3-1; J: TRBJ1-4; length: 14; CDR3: CASSPGHRNEKLFF
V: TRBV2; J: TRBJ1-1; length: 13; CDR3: CASRDSGGLEAFF
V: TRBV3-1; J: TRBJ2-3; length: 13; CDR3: CASSPGGRDTQYF
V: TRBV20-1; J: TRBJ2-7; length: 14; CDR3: CSARDRRATYEQYF
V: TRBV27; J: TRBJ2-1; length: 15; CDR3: CASTSPDRRYGEQFF
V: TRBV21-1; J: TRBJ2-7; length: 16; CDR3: CATARGVSGRAHEQYF
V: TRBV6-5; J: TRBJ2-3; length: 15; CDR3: CASSSPSDSTDTQYF
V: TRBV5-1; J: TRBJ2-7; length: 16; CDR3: CASSPDPGTGKNEQYF
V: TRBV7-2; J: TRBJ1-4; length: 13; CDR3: CAISGAPGEKLFF
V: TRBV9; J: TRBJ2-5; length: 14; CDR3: CASSQGSGQETQYF
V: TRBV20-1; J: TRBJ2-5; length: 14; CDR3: CSAPDRGRSETQYF
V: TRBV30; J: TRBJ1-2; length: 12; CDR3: CAWNRGVGGYTF
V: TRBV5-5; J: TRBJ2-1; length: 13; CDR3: CASSLQYGDEQFF
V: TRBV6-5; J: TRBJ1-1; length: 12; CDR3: CASSLRDTAAFF
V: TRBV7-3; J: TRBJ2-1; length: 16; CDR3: CASSSYYEGLAREQFF
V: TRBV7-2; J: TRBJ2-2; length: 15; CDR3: CASKVQRQNTGELFF
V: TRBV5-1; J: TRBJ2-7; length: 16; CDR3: CASSLNSGTASYEQYF
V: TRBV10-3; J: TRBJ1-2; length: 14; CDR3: CAISESNGLSGYTF
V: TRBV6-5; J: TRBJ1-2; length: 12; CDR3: CASRAGGGGYTF
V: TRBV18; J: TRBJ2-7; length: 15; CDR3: CASSLTSGGRGEQYF
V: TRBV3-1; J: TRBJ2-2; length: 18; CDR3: CASSQTPGLAGETGELFF
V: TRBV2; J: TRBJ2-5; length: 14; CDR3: CASSSQQYQETQYF